This is a list of T cell receptor beta chains from one sample in a study of blood T cells in healthy people across ages. TCRdb recomputed calls from the 5' RACE reads with MiXCR, one row per CDR3 protein. There are roughly 1.6 million distinct CDR3 sequences in the sample; approximately 32% occur only once, and approximately 10% lies in the top ten. The specimen sequenced was blood. Source of these receptors: a woman aged 25 to 39 in good health. Each CDR3 is given with its conserved first and last residue. The D gene is left open where the match is weak. Clone size, where shown, is once, few, many, or a class for clones that have expanded.

d_call	v_call	clone_size	j_call	cdr3_aa	cdr3_nt
-	TRBV4-2	-	TRBJ2-7	CASSQDSAGRSSHEQYF	TGTGCCAGCAGCCAAGATTCGGCAGGGAGGAGCTCCCACGAGCAGTACTTC
TRBD1	TRBV25-1	few	TRBJ1-1	CASSAAHGQGSTEAFF	TGTGCCAGCAGTGCCGCCCACGGACAGGGAAGCACTGAAGCTTTCTTT
TRBD2	TRBV28	few	TRBJ2-7	CASSFPLAYEQYF	TGTGCCAGCAGTTTTCCACTAGCGTACGAGCAGTACTTC
-	TRBV9	many	TRBJ1-3	CASSALSRTSGNTIYF	TGTGCCAGCAGCGCATTGTCACGTACCTCTGGAAACACCATATATTTT
TRBD2	TRBV9	few	TRBJ2-7	CASSPRLAEPYEQYF	TGTGCCAGCAGCCCCCGACTAGCGGAGCCCTACGAGCAGTACTTC
TRBD2	TRBV9	-	TRBJ2-1	CASSPSGRSDEQFF	TGTGCCAGCAGCCCAAGCGGGAGGTCGGATGAGCAGTTCTTC
-	TRBV4-2	-	TRBJ2-3	CASSQGLSGYTDTQYF	TGTGCCAGCAGCCAGGGCCTTAGTGGATACACAGATACGCAGTATTTT
TRBD2	TRBV28	-	TRBJ2-1	CASRAGEYAGYNEQFF	TGTGCCAGCAGGGCGGGAGAGTACGCCGGGTACAATGAGCAGTTCTTC
TRBD2	TRBV9	few	TRBJ2-1	CASSAGGDSVHEQFF	TGTGCCAGCAGCGCGGGGGGGGATAGCGTCCATGAGCAGTTCTTC
TRBD1	TRBV7-3	many	TRBJ2-1	CASSPGQEPSRSYNEQFF	TGTGCCAGCAGCCCGGGACAGGAACCCTCCAGATCCTACAATGAGCAGTTCTTC
TRBD1	TRBV4-1	-	TRBJ1-4	CASSRDSSTNEKLFF	TGCGCCAGCAGCCGGGACAGCTCAACTAATGAAAAACTGTTTTTT
TRBD2	TRBV20-1	-	TRBJ2-1	CSTRVLAANTYNAQFF	TGCAGTACTAGAGTTCTAGCGGCTAATACCTACAATGCGCAGTTCTTC
-	TRBV30	-	TRBJ1-3	CAWSLHGAVFGNTIYF	TGTGCCTGGAGTCTACACGGGGCAGTCTTTGGAAACACCATATATTTT
-	TRBV5-1	-	TRBJ2-7	CASSLAGVVNEQYF	TGCGCCAGCAGCTTGGCCGGGGTAGTGAACGAGCAGTACTTC
-	TRBV20-1	many	TRBJ2-3	CSASGGDSSTDTQYF	TGCAGTGCTAGCGGTGGGGACTCCAGCACAGATACGCAGTATTTT
-	TRBV5-1	-	TRBJ2-1	CASRQGDNEQFF	TGCGCCAGCAGGCAGGGTGACAATGAGCAGTTCTTC
-	TRBV6-2/TRBV6-3	few	TRBJ2-7	CASSFGRLWYEQYF	TGTGCCAGCAGTTTTGGCCGGCTGTGGTACGAGCAGTACTTC
TRBD2	TRBV20-1	once	TRBJ2-7	CSAGSLAGVSYNEQYF	TGCAGTGCTGGTTCACTAGCGGGGGTATCCTACAATGAGCAGTACTTC
-	TRBV7-9	-	TRBJ2-7	CVSNKQLGEQYF	TGTGTCAGCAACAAACAGCTGGGCGAGCAGTACTTC
-	TRBV4-2	-	TRBJ2-5	CASSQAPSAGQETQYF	TGTGCCAGCAGCCAAGCTCCGTCCGCGGGGCAGGAGACCCAGTACTTC
TRBD2	TRBV20-1	few	TRBJ2-5	CSASSGSSETQYF	TGCAGTGCTAGTAGCGGGAGTAGTGAGACCCAGTACTTC
TRBD2	TRBV27	-	TRBJ2-7	CASSGGTRGVGEQYF	TGTGCCAGCAGTGGCGGGACCCGGGGGGTTGGTGAGCAGTACTTC
TRBD1	TRBV27	-	TRBJ1-1	CASSSSGQGGRNTEAFF	TGTGCCAGCAGTTCCTCGGGACAGGGGGGGAGGAACACTGAAGCTTTCTTT
TRBD1	TRBV5-1	many	TRBJ2-5	CASSFGGQGWETQYF	TGTGCCAGCAGTTTTGGGGGACAGGGTTGGGAGACCCAGTACTTC
-	TRBV11-2	few	TRBJ1-1	CASSFGPRTEAFF	TGTGCCAGCAGCTTCGGACCTCGCACTGAAGCTTTCTTT
-	TRBV7-8	-	TRBJ2-7	CASNLGTGKTEQYF	TGTGCCAGCAACTTAGGAACAGGGAAAACCGAGCAGTACTTC
-	TRBV5-1	once	TRBJ2-3	CASSSGVPTDTQYF	TGCGCCAGCAGCTCGGGGGTCCCCACAGATACGCAGTATTTT
TRBD1	TRBV7-9	-	TRBJ1-1	CASSFQTGAGYAFF	TGTGCCAGCAGCTTCCAGACAGGGGCTGGGTATGCTTTCTTT
TRBD1	TRBV20-1	few	TRBJ2-3	CSARVPPTEGAPASTDTQYF	TGCAGTGCTAGAGTTCCCCCTACAGAGGGGGCGCCCGCTAGCACAGATACGCAGTATTTT
-	TRBV28	-	TRBJ2-7	CASNVGSYEQYF	TGTGCCAGCAATGTAGGGTCCTACGAGCAGTACTTC
-	TRBV7-9	-	TRBJ2-1	CAGSELERNNEQFF	TGTGCCGGCAGCGAGTTAGAAAGGAACAATGAGCAGTTCTTC
TRBD2	TRBV5-1	many	TRBJ2-6	CASSGTSGGSSGANVLTF	TGCGCCAGCAGCGGCACTAGCGGGGGGAGCTCTGGGGCCAACGTCCTGACTTTC
-	TRBV5-5	few	TRBJ2-1	CASSSGPQLLRNEQFF	TGTGCCAGCAGCTCCGGGCCACAGCTTCTCAGAAATGAGCAGTTCTTC
-	TRBV11-1	-	TRBJ2-7	CASSFSSYNEQYF	TGTGCCAGCAGCTTCTCCTCCTACAATGAGCAGTACTTC
TRBD1	TRBV29-1	many	TRBJ2-7	CSVDTGGSYEQYF	TGCAGCGTTGATACAGGGGGCTCCTACGAGCAGTACTTC
-	TRBV2	few	TRBJ2-7	CASSDGGNTYEQYF	TGTGCCAGCAGTGATGGCGGGAACACCTACGAGCAGTACTTC
-	TRBV14	-	TRBJ2-1	CASSQISRVDEQFF	TGTGCCAGCAGCCAAATCTCGCGGGTGGATGAGCAGTTCTTC
-	TRBV20-1	-	TRBJ2-7	CSAWEGAYEQYF	TGCAGTGCTTGGGAGGGGGCGTACGAGCAGTACTTC
-	TRBV28	-	TRBJ2-1	CASSASSQAYNEQFF	TGTGCCAGCAGTGCTAGCTCCCAGGCCTACAATGAGCAGTTCTTC
-	TRBV12-3/TRBV12-4	-	TRBJ2-3	CASRYRDGSDTQYF	TGTGCCAGCAGGTACAGGGATGGTTCAGATACGCAGTATTTT
-	TRBV6-6	-	TRBJ2-3	CASTPGLHTDTQYF	TGTGCCAGCACCCCCGGACTGCACACAGATACGCAGTATTTT
TRBD1	TRBV27	few	TRBJ1-2	CASSPLGRTGPGYTF	TGTGCCAGCAGTCCCCTGGGCCGGACAGGGCCAGGCTACACCTTC
-	TRBV6-5	-	TRBJ2-2	CASLAKPGERFF	TGTGCCAGCCTCGCGAAACCCGGGGAGCGGTTTTTT
-	TRBV12-3/TRBV12-4	-	TRBJ2-3	CASISTRGFTDTQYF	TGTGCCAGCATCTCGACTCGGGGCTTCACAGATACGCAGTATTTT
TRBD1	TRBV6-1	-	TRBJ1-2	CASWDRRAFNYGYTF	TGTGCCAGCTGGGACAGGAGGGCCTTTAACTATGGCTACACCTTC
-	TRBV7-9	few	TRBJ1-2	CASSLSYSGYTF	TGTGCCAGCAGCTTATCGTACTCTGGCTACACCTTC
-	TRBV11-2	-	TRBJ2-1	CASSLGDGRRHEQFF	TGTGCCAGCAGCTTAGGGGATGGTCGCCGCCATGAGCAGTTCTTC
TRBD1	TRBV27	few	TRBJ2-5	CASSQGTGIPDEQYF	TGTGCCAGCAGTCAAGGGACAGGCATTCCGGATGAGCAGTACTTC
TRBD2	TRBV7-2	many	TRBJ2-3	CASSLGLAGASTDTQYF	TGTGCCAGCAGCTTAGGGCTAGCGGGGGCGAGCACAGATACGCAGTATTTT
TRBD2	TRBV7-9	few	TRBJ2-2	CAAEGLAGSGELFF	TGTGCCGCGGAGGGCCTAGCGGGATCCGGGGAGCTGTTTTTT
TRBD2	TRBV3-1	-	TRBJ2-3	CASSQGGLAIDTQYF	TGTGCCAGCAGCCAAGGGGGACTAGCAATAGATACGCAGTATTTT
-	TRBV4-1	-	TRBJ1-4	CASSRLPSTEGRLFF	TGCGCCAGCAGCCGGTTACCCTCTACCGAAGGGCGACTGTTTTTT
-	TRBV12-5	few	TRBJ2-1	CASGLAGGTEQFF	TGTGCTAGTGGTTTGGCTGGGGGTACTGAGCAGTTCTTC
-	TRBV6-5	-	TRBJ2-5	CASSYSKRQYF	TGTGCCAGCAGTTACTCGAAGCGGCAGTACTTC
TRBD2	TRBV6-5	-	TRBJ2-7	CASRFRLAGDYNEQYF	TGTGCCAGCAGGTTCAGACTAGCGGGCGATTACAATGAGCAGTACTTC
-	TRBV20-1	few	TRBJ1-1	CSAETPGAGTEAFF	TGCAGTGCCGAGACCCCGGGGGCAGGCACTGAAGCTTTCTTT
-	TRBV7-9	-	TRBJ2-1	CTSGFRGHFGNEQFF	TGTACCAGCGGATTCCGAGGACATTTCGGCAATGAGCAGTTCTTC